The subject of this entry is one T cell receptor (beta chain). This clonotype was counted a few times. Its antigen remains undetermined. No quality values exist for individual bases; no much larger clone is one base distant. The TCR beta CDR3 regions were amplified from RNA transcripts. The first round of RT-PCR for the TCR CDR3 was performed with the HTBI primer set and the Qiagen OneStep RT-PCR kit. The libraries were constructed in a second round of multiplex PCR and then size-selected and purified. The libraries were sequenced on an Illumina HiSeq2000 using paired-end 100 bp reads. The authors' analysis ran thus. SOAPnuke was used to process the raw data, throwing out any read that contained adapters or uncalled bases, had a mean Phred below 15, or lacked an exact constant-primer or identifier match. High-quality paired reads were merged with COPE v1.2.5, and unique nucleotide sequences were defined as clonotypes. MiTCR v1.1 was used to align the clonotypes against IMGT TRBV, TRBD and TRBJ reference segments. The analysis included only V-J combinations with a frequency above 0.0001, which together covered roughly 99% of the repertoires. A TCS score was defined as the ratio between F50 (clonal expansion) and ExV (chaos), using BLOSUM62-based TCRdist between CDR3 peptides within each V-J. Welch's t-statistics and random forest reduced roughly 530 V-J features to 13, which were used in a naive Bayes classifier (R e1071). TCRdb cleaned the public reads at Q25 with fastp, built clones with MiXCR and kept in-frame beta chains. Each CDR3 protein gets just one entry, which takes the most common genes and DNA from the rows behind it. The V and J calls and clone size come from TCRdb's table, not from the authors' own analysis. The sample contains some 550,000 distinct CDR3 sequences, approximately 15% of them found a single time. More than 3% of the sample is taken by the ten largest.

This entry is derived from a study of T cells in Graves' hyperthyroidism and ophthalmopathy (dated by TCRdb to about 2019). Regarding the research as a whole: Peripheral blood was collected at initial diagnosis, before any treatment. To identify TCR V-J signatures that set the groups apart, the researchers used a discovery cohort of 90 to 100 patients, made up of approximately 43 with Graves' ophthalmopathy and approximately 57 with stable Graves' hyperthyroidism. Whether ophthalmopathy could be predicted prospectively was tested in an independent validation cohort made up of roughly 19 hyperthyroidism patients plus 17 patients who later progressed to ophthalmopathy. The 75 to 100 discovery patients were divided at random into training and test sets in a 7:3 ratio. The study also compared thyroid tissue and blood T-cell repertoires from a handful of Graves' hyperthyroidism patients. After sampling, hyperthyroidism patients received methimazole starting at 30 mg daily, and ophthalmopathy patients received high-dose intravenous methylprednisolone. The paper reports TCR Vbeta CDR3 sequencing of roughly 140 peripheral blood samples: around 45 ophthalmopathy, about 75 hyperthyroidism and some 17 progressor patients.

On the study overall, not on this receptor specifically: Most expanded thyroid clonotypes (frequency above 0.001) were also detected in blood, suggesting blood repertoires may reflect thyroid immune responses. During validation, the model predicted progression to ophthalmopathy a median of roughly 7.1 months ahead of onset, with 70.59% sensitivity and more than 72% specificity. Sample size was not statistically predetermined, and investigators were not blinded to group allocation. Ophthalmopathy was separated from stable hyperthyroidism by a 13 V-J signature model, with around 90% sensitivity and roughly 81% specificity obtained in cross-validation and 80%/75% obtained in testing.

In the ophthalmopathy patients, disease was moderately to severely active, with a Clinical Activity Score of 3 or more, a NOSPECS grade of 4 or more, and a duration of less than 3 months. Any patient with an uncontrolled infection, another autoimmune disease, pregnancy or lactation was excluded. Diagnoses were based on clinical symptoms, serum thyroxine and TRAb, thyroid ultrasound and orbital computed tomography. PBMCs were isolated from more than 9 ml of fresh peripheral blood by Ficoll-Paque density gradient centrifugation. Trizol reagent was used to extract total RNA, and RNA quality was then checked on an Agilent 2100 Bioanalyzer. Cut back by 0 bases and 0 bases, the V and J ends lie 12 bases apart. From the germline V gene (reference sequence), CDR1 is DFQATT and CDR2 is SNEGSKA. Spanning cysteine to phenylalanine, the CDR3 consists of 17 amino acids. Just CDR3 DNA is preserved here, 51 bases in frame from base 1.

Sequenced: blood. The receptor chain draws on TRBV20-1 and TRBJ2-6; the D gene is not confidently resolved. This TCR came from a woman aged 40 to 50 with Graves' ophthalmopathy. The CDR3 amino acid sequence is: CSARDPREASGANVLTF. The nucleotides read TGCAGTGCTAGAGATCCGCGAGAAGCCTCTGGGGCCAACGTCCTGACTTTC.